The 15 T cell receptor beta chains below were found in one sample sequenced in a study of cytomegalovirus exposure and HLA in healthy donors. Profiled with immunoSEQ multiplex PCR; TCRdb holds only in-frame clones, not every one. The data contain roughly 50,000 clones, roughly 90% of them singletons. The sequenced sample was PBMCs. The receptors here all came from a man aged 18 to 30 in good health and CMV-seronegative.

V is TRBV11-2 and J is TRBJ1-2; 7 positions match TRBD1. The CDR3 is made up of 16 amino acids. After removal of 3 bases from V and 4 bases from J, the junction contained 11 bases not matched to a gene. Germline V gives CDR1 SGHAT, CDR2 FQNNGV. CDR3: CASSFTPGQFSYGYTF. CDR3 coding DNA: TGTGCCAGCAGCTTCACCCCGGGACAGTTTAGCTATGGCTACACCTTC.

This rearrangement joins TRBV19 to TRBJ2-7, with D perhaps TRBD1 (5 bases). This CDR3 has 15 residues. The ends were cut back, 3 bases at V and 3 bases at J, with 15 bases in the middle. Germline CDR1 LNHDA, CDR2 SQIVND (reference sequence). The CDR3 DNA sequence: TGTGCCAGTAGTATCCAGGACAAGGCTGGCTACGAGCAGTACTTC. Its protein is CASSIQDKAGYEQYF.

This chain links TRBV2 with TRBJ1-5; 8 nucleotides agree with TRBD1. This CDR3 comprises 15 residues. The trim removed 4 bases at V and 5 bases at J, leaving 7 bases unmatched. Germline V gene data show CDR1 as SNHLY and CDR2 as FYNNEI. The CDR3 nucleotides read TGTGCCAGCAGTGCGTCCGGGACAGGATATCAGCCCCAGCATTTT. It is translated as CASSASGTGYQPQHF.

The chain carries TRBV11-2 and TRBJ2-7, with D possibly being TRBD1 (6 bases). CDR1 and CDR2 (germline): SGHAT, FQNNGV. This CDR3 spans 14 amino acids. V lost 0 bases, J lost 3 bases, and 9 bases lay in between. CDR3 in DNA: TGTGCCAGCAGCTTAGATCCCAGGGGCTACGAGCAGTACTTC. It encodes CASSLDPRGYEQYF. Full variable domain (missing parts from reference TRBV11-2 and TRBJ2-7): EAGVAQSPRYKIIEKRQSVAFWCNPISGHATLYWYQQILGQGPKLLIQFQNNGVVDDSQLPKDRFSAERLKGVDSTLKIQPAKLEDSAVYLCASSLDPRGYEQYFGPGTRLTVT.

This rearrangement joins TRBV4-2 to TRBJ2-7, with TRBD2 identical over 10 bases. The CDR3 spans 16 residues. Unmatched junction bases numbered 5, after V lost 0 bases and J lost 3 bases. Germline-derived CDR1 and CDR2 are LGHNA and YNFKEQ. The CDR3 loop is CASSQDSVAGGYEQYF. DNA for the CDR3: TGTGCCAGCAGCCAAGATTCGGTAGCGGGAGGCTACGAGCAGTACTTC.

The V gene is TRBV10-3, the J gene TRBJ2-7; 9 bases map to TRBD2. The CDR3 totals 12 residues. V lost 7 bases and J lost 5; bases outside the gene matches: 3. Germline loops: CDR1 ENHRY, CDR2 SYGVKD. CDR3 sequence reads: CAINAGGNEQYF. CDR3 coding DNA: TGTGCCATCAATGCGGGAGGGAACGAGCAGTACTTC.

The table lists this clone with a count of one. The chain carries TRBV29-1 and TRBJ2-6, with TRBD1 matching 7 bases. The CDR3 is 16 residues long. V trimming: 6 bases; J trimming: 3 bases; junction bases outside the gene matches: 11. Germline CDR1 and CDR2: SQVTM and ANQGSEA. The CDR3 sequence: CSVFDRAGGGANVLTF. In DNA form, the CDR3 reads TGCAGCGTCTTCGACAGGGCAGGAGGTGGGGCCAACGTCCTGACTTTC.

The CDR3 protein is CASSLAEEGAEGETQYF. The CDR3 region has the DNA TGTGCCAGCAGCTTAGCTGAGGAGGGGGCTGAGGGAGAGACCCAGTACTTC. This rearrangement joins TRBV7-8 to TRBJ2-5; a possible D gene is TRBD1 (7 bases). This CDR3 region has 17 residues. CDR1 is SGHVS, CDR2 FQNEAQ, per germline. V lost 0 bases and J lost 4, with 18 bases in between.

The chain is built from TRBV19 and TRBJ1-5; D ambiguous. V was cut by 1 base and J by 5 bases, with 9 bases left in between. The CDR3 is 14 amino acids. CDR1 and CDR2 from the germline V gene are LNHDA and SQIVND (reference sequence). The CDR3 DNA follows: TGTGCCAGTAGTATAGTACCAGGCTATCAGCCCCAGCATTTT. This codes for CASSIVPGYQPQHF. The variable domain in full, completed from reference TRBV19 and TRBJ1-5, reads DGGITQSPKYLFRKEGQNVTLSCEQNLNHDAMYWYRQDPGQGLRLIYYSQIVNDFQKGDIAEGYSVSREKKESFPLTVTSAQKNPTAFYLCASSIVPGYQPQHFGDGTRLSIL.

The chain joins TRBV29-1 to TRBJ2-5; 8 bases agree with TRBD2. Germline V gives CDR1 SQVTM, CDR2 ANQGSEA. V shed 5 bases and J 5 bases; nucleotides not matched to a gene: 10. There are 14 residues in the CDR3. The chain's CDR3 is CSVSSGRGWETQYF. DNA for the CDR3: TGCAGCGTTTCCAGCGGGAGAGGGTGGGAGACCCAGTACTTC.

The table lists this clone with a count of one. The chain carries TRBV28 and TRBJ2-7; 9 nucleotides line up with TRBD1. V shed 6 bases, J shed 5 bases, and the junction held 8 bases outside the gene matches. From germline, CDR1 is MDHEN and CDR2 SYDVKM. The CDR3 is 14 amino acids. The CDR3 here is CASRSTGGFDEQYF. CDR3 bases: TGTGCCAGCAGGTCGACAGGGGGGTTCGACGAGCAGTACTTC. Supplemented by reference TRBV28 and TRBJ2-7, the full variable domain reads DVKVTQSSRYLVKRTGEKVFLECVQDMDHENMFWYRQDPGLGLRLIYFSYDVKMKEKGDIPEGYSVSREKKERFSLILESASTNQTSMYLCASRSTGGFDEQYFGPGTRLTVT.

This clone was picked up a small number of times. The chain carries TRBV28 and TRBJ2-7, with TRBD1 matching 7 bases. Trimming cost V 7 bases and J 8 bases; bases outside gene matches: 20. CDR1 and CDR2 from the germline V gene are MDHEN and SYDVKM. The CDR3 totals 16 residues. The CDR3 nucleotides read TGTGCCAGCACCGGATGGGACCGGGACAGTCTCATCAAGCAGTACTTC. Translation gives CASTGWDRDSLIKQYF.

This chain links TRBV25-1 with TRBJ2-7; D not certain. Germline CDR1 and CDR2: MGHDK and SYGVNS. Trimming removed 4 bases at V and 3 bases at J, with 4 bases between. The CDR3 loop spans 11 amino acids. CDR3 sequence: CASSAYYEQYF. CDR3 nucleotides: TGTGCCAGCAGTGCCTACTACGAGCAGTACTTC.

The chain carries TRBV27 and TRBJ2-5; a possible D gene is TRBD2 (6 bases). The CDR3 runs 14 residues. The ends were cut back, 2 bases at V and 5 bases at J, with 12 bases in the middle. In germline, CDR1 is MNHEY, CDR2 SMNVEV (reference sequence). CDR3 nucleotide sequence: TGTGCCAGCAGTTTAATATCGGGGGTGGAGACCCAGTACTTC. Protein: CASSLISGVETQYF.

The chain carries TRBV5-6 and TRBJ2-1; D not certain. The V end was cut by 2 bases, the J end by 7 bases, with 13 bases between. CDR1 and CDR2 from the germline V gene are SGHDT and YYEEEE. The CDR3 sequence is 14 residues long. In DNA form, the CDR3 reads TGTGCCAGCAGCTTCGGTGATAGTTGGAATGAGCAGTTCTTC. Amino acid sequence: CASSFGDSWNEQFF.